A selection of T cell receptor beta chains follows, all from one sample in a study of blood T cell repertoires in COVID-19. Generated by immunoSEQ multiplex PCR, the TCRdb table keeps only in-frame clones and is missing some. The top ten clones hold 3.4% of a sample with about 240,000 clones, around 80% of them seen once. Sequenced sample: peripheral blood. These receptors all stem from a woman aged 18 to 35 with acute or convalescent COVID-19. Each CDR3 is given with its conserved first and last residue. The D gene is left open where the match is weak. Size is stated for part of the rows, as once, few or many counts, or as a class when the clone is expanded.

D: .; size: .; J: TRBJ1-1; V: TRBV18; DNA: TGTGCCAGCTCACAAATGGACAGTGAAGCTTTCTTT; CDR3: CASSQMDSEAFF
D: .; size: .; J: TRBJ2-5; V: TRBV5-1; DNA: TGCGCCAGCAGCTTGGTATCGGAGACCCAGTACTTC; CDR3: CASSLVSETQYF
D: .; size: .; J: TRBJ1-3; V: TRBV18; DNA: TGTGCCAGCTCACCACGCCCCCCTGCCCTGCAGGGCTCTGGAAACACCATATATTTT; CDR3: CASSPRPPALQGSGNTIYF
D: TRBD1; size: .; J: TRBJ2-1; V: TRBV5-1; DNA: TGCGCCAGCAGCTCACAGGGGGCGAATGAGCAGTTCTTC; CDR3: CASSSQGANEQFF
D: TRBD2; size: .; J: TRBJ2-1; V: TRBV5-1; DNA: TGCGCCAGCAGCTTGGGCGGGAGTACTGCCGATGAGCAGTTCTTC; CDR3: CASSLGGSTADEQFF
D: TRBD1; size: .; J: TRBJ2-2; V: TRBV6-2/TRBV6-3; DNA: TGTGCCAGCAGTTACCCGGACAGGGGGAACACCGGGGAGCTGTTTTTT; CDR3: CASSYPDRGNTGELFF
D: TRBD1; size: .; J: TRBJ1-2; V: TRBV4-3; DNA: TGCGCCAGCAGCCACCCGCTCAGAGGGGACAGAAACGAGATTTATGGCTACACCTTC; CDR3: CASSHPLRGDRNEIYGYTF
D: TRBD1; size: .; J: TRBJ1-1; V: TRBV6-2/TRBV6-3; DNA: TGTGCCAGCAGTTACGGTACCCTCATATCTACAGGGGGCACTGAAGCTTTCTTT; CDR3: CASSYGTLISTGGTEAFF
D: .; size: .; J: TRBJ2-2; V: TRBV6-1; DNA: TGTGCCAGCCTCACCTACAGCTACCACACCGGGGAGCTGTTTTTT; CDR3: CASLTYSYHTGELFF
D: .; size: .; J: TRBJ2-6; V: TRBV7-2; DNA: TGTGCCAGCAGCTTAGAAGTTCTGGCCTCTGGGGCCAACGTCCTGACTTTC; CDR3: CASSLEVLASGANVLTF
D: TRBD2; size: .; J: TRBJ2-3; V: TRBV20-1; DNA: TGCAGTGCTAGTGGGGCTAGCGGGACCCGCACAGATACGCAGTATTTT; CDR3: CSASGASGTRTDTQYF
D: TRBD1; size: .; J: TRBJ2-7; V: TRBV6-6; DNA: TGTGCCAGCAGTTACTATTATCGGGACAGGGGCTACGAGCAGTACTTC; CDR3: CASSYYYRDRGYEQYF
D: TRBD2; size: once; J: TRBJ2-2; V: TRBV7-2; DNA: TGTGCCAGCAGCCCTCCGGGACTAGCCACCGGGGAGCTGTTTTTT; CDR3: CASSPPGLATGELFF
D: .; size: .; J: TRBJ2-7; V: TRBV7-5; DNA: TGTGCCAGAAGCTTTATAGGACAGGGAGTCTACGAGCAGTACTTC; CDR3: CARSFIGQGVYEQYF
D: .; size: few; J: TRBJ2-2; V: TRBV28; DNA: TGTGCCAGCTTTGGGGGCCAGTCGTGGACCGGGGAGCTGTTTTTT; CDR3: CASFGGQSWTGELFF
D: .; size: once; J: TRBJ2-2; V: TRBV7-3; DNA: TGTGCCAGCAGCTTAATGGCGGACTCGAACACCGGGGAGCTGTTTTTT; CDR3: CASSLMADSNTGELFF
D: .; size: few; J: TRBJ2-7; V: TRBV5-1; DNA: TGCGCCAGCAGCTTGGCAGGGTCCGAGCAGTACTTC; CDR3: CASSLAGSEQYF
D: TRBD1; size: .; J: TRBJ1-1; V: TRBV19; DNA: TGTGCCAGTAGTATCGGAGGGGGCAACACTGAAGCTTTCTTT; CDR3: CASSIGGGNTEAFF
D: .; size: few; J: TRBJ2-2; V: TRBV30; DNA: TGTGCCTGGAGTGTGGGAGGCACCGGGGAGCTGTTTTTT; CDR3: CAWSVGGTGELFF
D: TRBD2; size: .; J: TRBJ2-1; V: TRBV3-1/TRBV3-2; DNA: TGTGCCAGCACCTCACTAGCGGGACTCGACAATGAGCAGTTCTTC; CDR3: CASTSLAGLDNEQFF
D: .; size: .; J: TRBJ1-2; V: TRBV4-1; DNA: TGCGCCAGCAGCCAAAATAAAGAAAAAGGGAGTCCTAACTATGGCTACACCTTC; CDR3: CASSQNKEKGSPNYGYTF